This is a list of T cell receptor beta chains from one sample in a study of blood T cell repertoires in COVID-19. Sequencing was performed with immunoSEQ multiplex PCR; in TCRdb, only in-frame clones are kept and a portion is missing. The profile shows a few hundred thousand clones, approximately 84% of them singletons. The sequenced sample was PBMCs or T cells enriched from blood (not recorded which). The receptors originated from a woman aged 30 to 39 who had recovered from COVID-19. Both conserved end residues are part of each CDR3. The D gene is left open where the match is weak. Size values are once, few and many counts, or a class for expanded clones, and some rows have none.

j_gene,d_gene,len,abundance,v_gene,CDR3aa,CDR3nt
TRBJ1-2,TRBD1,14,NA,TRBV5-1,CASSPGQGGGSYTF,TGCGCCAGCAGCCCGGGACAGGGGGGCGGTAGCTACACCTTC
TRBJ1-1,NA,16,NA,TRBV4-1,CASSQPATGRNTEAFF,TGCGCCAGCAGCCAACCAGCGACAGGCCGGAACACTGAAGCTTTCTTT
TRBJ1-5,NA,15,NA,TRBV4-2,CASSQDVAVPQPQHF,TGTGCCAGCAGCCAAGATGTGGCAGTCCCCCAGCCCCAGCATTTT
TRBJ2-1,TRBD1,16,NA,TRBV7-2,CASSLVGTGGYNEQFF,TGTGCCAGCAGCTTAGTAGGGACAGGGGGCTACAATGAGCAGTTCTTC
TRBJ2-1,NA,13,NA,TRBV28,CASKDGGQGIMFF,TGTGCCAGCAAAGATGGCGGGCAGGGGATAATGTTCTTC
TRBJ2-5,NA,15,NA,TRBV19,CASSLDLQGGQTQYF,TGTGCCAGTAGTTTGGACTTACAGGGGGGGCAGACCCAGTACTTC
TRBJ2-1,NA,15,once,TRBV28,CASLSRPGPYNEQFF,TGTGCCAGCCTTTCCCGACCAGGCCCCTACAATGAGCAGTTCTTC
TRBJ2-7,NA,13,NA,TRBV5-1,CASSYGTTYEQYF,TGCGCCAGCAGCTATGGGACAACCTACGAGCAGTACTTC
TRBJ1-2,TRBD1,14,few,TRBV19,CASTPLQGPDGYTF,TGTGCCAGTACCCCCTTACAGGGGCCGGATGGCTACACCTTC
TRBJ1-1,NA,14,NA,TRBV6-5,CASSYSGGGTEAFF,TGTGCCAGCAGTTACTCAGGAGGCGGGACTGAAGCTTTCTTT
TRBJ2-1,TRBD1,15,NA,TRBV6-5,CASSYAGQGAWEQFF,TGTGCCAGCAGTTACGCGGGACAGGGGGCATGGGAGCAGTTCTTC
TRBJ2-1,NA,15,NA,TRBV4-1,CASSQPSGGGDEQFF,TGCGCCAGCAGCCAACCCTCCGGGGGAGGCGATGAGCAGTTCTTC
TRBJ2-7,NA,13,NA,TRBV5-1,CASSLVGVYEQYF,TGCGCCAGCAGCTTGGTCGGGGTCTACGAGCAGTACTTC
TRBJ2-7,TRBD2,16,once,TRBV5-1,CASSHTSGSSSYEQYF,TGCGCCAGCAGCCATACTAGCGGGAGCAGCTCCTACGAGCAGTACTTC
TRBJ2-3,NA,15,NA,TRBV9,CASSVATVSTDTQYF,TGTGCCAGCAGCGTAGCTACCGTAAGCACAGATACGCAGTATTTT
TRBJ1-2,NA,15,NA,TRBV7-9,CASSEGATASSGYTF,TGTGCCAGCAGCGAAGGGGCGACAGCTTCCTCGGGCTACACCTTC
TRBJ2-7,NA,13,NA,TRBV27,CATPGSLSYEQYF,TGTGCCACCCCTGGGAGCCTCTCCTACGAGCAGTACTTC
TRBJ2-1,TRBD2,15,NA,TRBV4-2,CASSSSSGSLDEQFF,TGTGCCAGCAGCTCCTCTAGCGGGAGTTTGGATGAGCAGTTCTTC
TRBJ2-1,TRBD1,16,NA,TRBV7-9,CASSMTGQVSYNEQFF,TGTGCCAGCAGCATGACGGGACAGGTGTCCTACAATGAGCAGTTCTTC
TRBJ2-5,TRBD1,16,NA,TRBV11-2,CASSFSGTGWGETQYF,TGTGCCAGCAGCTTCTCCGGGACAGGGTGGGGGGAGACCCAGTACTTC
TRBJ1-1,TRBD1,14,few,TRBV5-1,CASSERPGGTEAFF,TGCGCCAGCAGCGAGCGTCCAGGGGGCACTGAAGCTTTCTTT
TRBJ1-5,NA,15,few,TRBV6-5,CASIWDTNGFQPQHF,TGTGCCAGCATTTGGGACACCAATGGGTTTCAGCCCCAGCATTTT
TRBJ2-7,NA,15,NA,TRBV28,CASSIPSLGIYEQYF,TGTGCCAGCAGCATTCCGAGCCTAGGCATTTACGAGCAGTACTTC
TRBJ2-7,NA,16,NA,TRBV9,CASSPVGGLSSYEQYF,TGTGCCAGCAGCCCAGTGGGGGGGCTGAGCTCCTACGAGCAGTACTTC
TRBJ1-5,NA,16,NA,TRBV4-1,CASSPDLPHSNQPQHF,TGCGCCAGCAGTCCGGACTTACCCCACAGCAATCAGCCCCAGCATTTT
TRBJ2-7,TRBD2,13,few,TRBV28,CASQGLAGVDEYF,TGTGCCAGCCAGGGACTAGCGGGAGTGGATGAGTACTTC
TRBJ2-1,NA,17,once,TRBV11-3,CASSLPPILGGTDEQFF,TGTGCCAGCAGCTTACCCCCAATCCTAGGAGGGACTGATGAGCAGTTCTTC
TRBJ1-4,TRBD1,14,NA,TRBV5-1,CASSSGTGNEKLFF,TGCGCCAGCAGTTCCGGGACAGGGAACGAAAAACTGTTTTTT
TRBJ2-7,NA,14,NA,TRBV6-4,CASSVDRSSYEQYF,TGTGCCAGCAGTGTAGACAGGAGCTCCTACGAGCAGTACTTC
TRBJ2-3,TRBD2,17,NA,TRBV4-2,CASSQEAGTSGTDTQYF,TGTGCCAGCAGCCAAGAAGCCGGGACTAGCGGCACAGATACGCAGTATTTT
TRBJ1-1,TRBD1,14,once,TRBV5-1,CASSKGTGFTEAFF,TGCGCCAGCAGCAAAGGGACAGGGTTCACTGAAGCTTTCTTT
TRBJ2-1,TRBD2,16,once,TRBV5-1,CASSLTPLAGGNEQFF,TGCGCCAGCAGCCTTACCCCACTAGCGGGGGGCAATGAGCAGTTCTTC
TRBJ2-3,NA,13,NA,TRBV11-3,CASSASVTDTQYF,TGTGCCAGCAGCGCTAGCGTGACAGATACGCAGTATTTT
TRBJ2-7,TRBD1,14,NA,TRBV19,CASSGGTGTYEQYF,TGTGCCAGTAGTGGGGGGACAGGGACCTACGAGCAGTACTTC
TRBJ2-3,TRBD1,19,NA,TRBV27,CASAAWGLGQGPYTDTQYF,TGTGCCAGCGCCGCCTGGGGGTTGGGACAGGGGCCTTACACAGATACGCAGTATTTT
TRBJ1-3,NA,13,NA,TRBV18,CASSQQGENTIYF,TGTGCCAGCTCACAGCAAGGGGAAAACACCATATATTTT
TRBJ1-1,NA,13,NA,TRBV12-3/TRBV12-4,CASRAVENTEAFF,TGTGCCAGCAGGGCGGTGGAGAACACTGAAGCTTTCTTT
TRBJ1-2,NA,12,NA,TRBV3-1/TRBV3-2,CASSQDTGRYTF,TGTGCCAGCAGCCAAGATACAGGGCGCTACACCTTC
TRBJ1-2,TRBD1,13,NA,TRBV19,CASSETGSYGYTF,TGTGCCAGTAGTGAGACAGGGAGCTATGGCTACACCTTC
TRBJ2-1,TRBD2,15,NA,TRBV5-1,CASSLGRTSGREQFF,TGCGCCAGCAGCTTGGGACGGACTAGCGGGCGAGAGCAGTTCTTC
TRBJ1-2,NA,15,NA,TRBV6-5,CASSYSNPRNYGYTF,TGTGCCAGCAGTTACTCGAATCCCAGGAACTATGGCTACACCTTC
TRBJ2-1,TRBD2,13,NA,TRBV7-2,CASSSGLANEQFF,TGTGCCAGCAGCAGTGGACTAGCGAATGAGCAGTTCTTC